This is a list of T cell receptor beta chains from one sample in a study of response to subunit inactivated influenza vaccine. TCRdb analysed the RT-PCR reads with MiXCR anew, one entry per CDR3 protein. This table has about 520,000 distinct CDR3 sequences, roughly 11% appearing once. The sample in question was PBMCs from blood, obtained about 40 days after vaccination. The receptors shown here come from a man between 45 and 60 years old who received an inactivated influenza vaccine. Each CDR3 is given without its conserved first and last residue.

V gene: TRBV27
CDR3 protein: ASRSSYEQY

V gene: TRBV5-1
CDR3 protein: ASSLDSPATNEKLF

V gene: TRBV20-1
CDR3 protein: SASVGAPKDTQY

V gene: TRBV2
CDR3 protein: ASSEYVAGGYNEQF

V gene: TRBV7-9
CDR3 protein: ASSALAGGAYEQY

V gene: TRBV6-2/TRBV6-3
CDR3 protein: ASSTGGLAAYEQY

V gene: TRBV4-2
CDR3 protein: ASSQGGREGGYT

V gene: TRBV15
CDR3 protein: ATSRDLAGRSTDTQY

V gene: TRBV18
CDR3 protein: ASSSGTGFQETQY

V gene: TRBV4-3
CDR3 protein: ASSLNGGTSETQY